The 25 T cell receptor beta chains below come from one sample, sequenced in a study of PD-1 blockade in classical Hodgkin lymphoma. Repertoires were generated with immunoSEQ multiplex PCR, while TCRdb's copy carries only in-frame clones and drops some. Found here are under 65,000 clones, over 75% of them singletons; the top ten hold about 15%. Every patient had relapsed following autologous stem cell transplantation, and cohorts differed in brentuximab vedotin exposure. The material sequenced was peripheral blood mononuclear cells (PBMCs), taken at baseline. These receptors were taken from a human donor with classical Hodgkin lymphoma.

The chain has TRBV5-6 and TRBJ2-3; D remains unclear. Trimming removed 5 bases from V and 2 bases from J, with 15 bases in between. Germline-derived CDR1 and CDR2 are SGHDT and YYEEEE. This CDR3 region has 15 residues. In DNA, the CDR3 is TGTGCCAGCAGTAGAAGACCCGGACCCACAGATACGCAGTATTTT. This codes for CASSRRPGPTDTQYF.

The rearrangement uses TRBV9 and TRBJ2-1, with D perhaps TRBD1 or TRBD2 (7 bases each). V dropped 3 bases and J dropped 9 bases, with 16 bases sitting between them. Per the germline V gene, CDR1 is SGDLS and CDR2 is YYNGEE. This CDR3 spans 14 amino acids. This chain's CDR3 is CASSAQTGRAEQFF. DNA of the CDR3: TGTGCCAGCAGCGCCCAGACAGGGAGGGCTGAGCAGTTCTTC.

This chain connects TRBV9 to TRBJ2-1; 7 bases are shared with TRBD2. Germline assignment: CDR1 SGDLS and CDR2 YYNGEE. Trimming took 3 bases from V and 8 from J; bases not matched to a gene: 5. The CDR3 extends over 13 amino acids. CDR3 in DNA: TGTGCCAGCAGCGGGGAGGGGTGGGATGAGCAGTTCTTC. The encoded protein is CASSGEGWDEQFF.

The rearrangement links TRBV4-1 to TRBJ1-6; 8 bases line up with TRBD1. The germline V gene encodes CDR1 MGHRA and CDR2 YSYEKL. V was clipped by 0 bases and J by 5 bases; unmatched bases: 6. This CDR3 has 17 residues. The CDR3 DNA is TGCGCCAGCAGCCAAGACGGACAGGGAGGAGATAATTCACCCCTCCACTTT. Translated, it gives CASSQDGQGGDNSPLHF.

This chain connects TRBV7-9 to TRBJ1-2; unclear D gene. The CDR3 has 13 amino acids. Germline V lookup: CDR1 SEHNR, CDR2 FQNEAQ (reference sequence). The V end was cut by 5 bases, the J end by 6 bases, with 13 bases between. The CDR3 DNA follows: TGTGCCAGCAGCCCCGGCCTGAACGATGGCTACACCTTC. It encodes CASSPGLNDGYTF.

V and J are TRBV19 and TRBJ1-4; D possibly corresponds to TRBD1 (5 bases). The CDR3 consists of 13 residues. Per the germline V gene, CDR1 is LNHDA and CDR2 is SQIVND (reference sequence). Trimming removed 9 bases at V and 8 bases at J, with 16 bases between. CDR3: CASEGSGKEKLFF. DNA of the CDR3: TGTGCCAGCGAGGGGTCGGGAAAGGAAAAACTGTTTTTT.

This chain joins TRBV6-1 and TRBJ1-3; a weak D match, TRBD1 (5 bases). Germline values: CDR1 MNHNS, CDR2 SASEGT. The CDR3 length is 14 residues. The V gene lost 8 bases and the J gene lost 3 bases, with 14 bases spanning the gap. This chain's CDR3 is CASRKWGDGNTIYF. The CDR3, as DNA: TGTGCCAGCCGGAAGTGGGGGGATGGAAACACCATATATTTT.

V and J are TRBV9 and TRBJ2-7, with D maybe TRBD2 (5 bases). The CDR3 is made up of 17 amino acids. Between the trimmed V and J ends, which lost 0 bases and 5 bases, there was a span of 21 bases. The germline V gene has CDR1 SGDLS and CDR2 YYNGEE. The CDR3 region has the DNA TGTGCCAGCAGCGTAGGTGCTCAAGAGGCTGCGGGCCACGAGCAGTACTTC. It is translated as CASSVGAQEAAGHEQYF.

This chain connects TRBV28 to TRBJ2-7; a possible D gene is TRBD2 (5 bases). This CDR3 region has 14 residues. V gave up 3 bases and J gave up 3 bases, with 12 bases separating them. CDR1 is MDHEN and CDR2 is SYDVKM in the germline V gene. This chain's CDR3 is CASSFEGINYEQYF. As DNA, the CDR3 is TGTGCCAGCAGTTTTGAGGGAATTAACTACGAGCAGTACTTC.

This rearrangement joins TRBV27 to TRBJ2-7; D may be TRBD2 (5 bases). V was trimmed by 6 bases and J by 2 bases, leaving 11 bases between them. Germline V lookup: CDR1 MNHEY, CDR2 SMNVEV (reference sequence). There are 13 residues in the CDR3. The CDR3 coding sequence is TGTGCCAGCAGACTACGGGAAACCTACGAGCAGTACTTC. It codes for CASRLRETYEQYF.

The chain recombines TRBV5-1 with TRBJ1-2; D gene ambiguous. Trimming removed 0 bases from V and 4 bases from J, with 13 bases in between. The CDR3 extends over 15 amino acids. Germline assignment: CDR1 SGHRS and CDR2 YFSETQ. The CDR3 here is CASSLGADPVYGYTF. The CDR3 DNA follows: TGCGCCAGCAGCTTGGGGGCAGACCCAGTCTATGGCTACACCTTC. Supplemented by reference TRBV5-1 and TRBJ1-2, the full variable domain reads KAGVTQTPRYLIKTRGQQVTLSCSPISGHRSVSWYQQTPGQGLQFLFEYFSETQRNKGNFPGRFSGRQFSNSRSEMNVSTLELGDSALYLCASSLGADPVYGYTFGSGTRLTVV.

The genes are TRBV29-1 and TRBJ1-2, with 8 nucleotides matching TRBD1. Germline CDR1 reads SQVTM; CDR2 reads ANQGSEA. The CDR3 is made up of 12 amino acids. Trimming at V came to 6 bases and at J to 4 bases, leaving 4 bases not matched to a gene. The CDR3 DNA reads as TGCAGCGTCGGACAGGGATCCTATGGCTACACCTTC. Translation: CSVGQGSYGYTF.

The chain links TRBV5-4 to TRBJ2-3, with a weak D call TRBD1 (5 bases). V lost 9 bases and J 0 bases, leaving 17 bases between the germline ends. CDR1 and CDR2 (germline): SGHNT, YYREEE (reference sequence). The CDR3 consists of 15 residues. The CDR3 reads CATAGDRTSTDTQYF. Written as DNA, the CDR3 is TGTGCCACGGCCGGTGACAGAACTAGCACAGATACGCAGTATTTT.

V gene TRBV5-6 combines with J gene TRBJ2-5; D gene uncertain. The germline CDR1 and CDR2 sequences are SGHDT and YYEEEE. The CDR3 sequence is 13 residues long. Trimming cost V 2 bases and J 3 bases, with 8 bases left between them. CDR3 in DNA: TGTGCCAGCAGCTTTTCTCAGAAAGAGACCCAGTACTTC. This codes for CASSFSQKETQYF. Full variable domain (remainder filled in from reference TRBV5-6 and TRBJ2-5): DAGVTQSPTHLIKTRGQQVTLRCSPKSGHDTVSWYQQALGQGPQFIFQYYEEEERQRGNFPDRFSGHQFPNYSSELNVNALLLGDSALYLCASSFSQKETQYFGPGTRLLVL.

This chain links TRBV5-5 with TRBJ2-5; D not resolved. V was shortened by 0 bases and J by 12 bases, with 12 bases between the two germline ends. Germline-derived CDR1 and CDR2 are SGHKS and YYEKEE (reference sequence). The CDR3 sequence is 12 residues long. The CDR3 spells CASSLAFASEYF. DNA for the CDR3: TGTGCCAGCAGCTTGGCGTTTGCGAGTGAGTACTTC.

The V and J genes are TRBV6-1 and TRBJ1-2; D is undetermined. CDR3 length: 14 residues. V lost 8 bases and J lost 4, with 17 bases in between. CDR1 and CDR2 from the germline V gene are MNHNS and SASEGT. CDR3 DNA sequence: TGTGCCAGCCTTGGAGGAGTCAAGACCTATGGCTACACCTTC. Its protein is CASLGGVKTYGYTF.

The chain uses TRBV28 and TRBJ1-6, with 7 positions matching TRBD1. The CDR3 sequence is 15 residues long. J lost 6 bases, V lost 6 bases, and 8 bases had no gene match. Per germline, CDR1 MDHEN and CDR2 SYDVKM. The CDR3 here is CASSTGQVANSPLHF. CDR3 bases: TGTGCCAGCAGCACCGGACAGGTTGCTAATTCACCCCTCCACTTT.

The V call is TRBV6-5, the J call TRBJ1-4; a possible D gene is TRBD1 (6 bases). The V end lost 1 base, the J end lost 6 bases, and 9 bases lay between the germline ends. This CDR3 has 14 amino acids. The germline CDR1 and CDR2 sequences are MNHEY and SVGAGI. CDR3 coding DNA: TGTGCCAGCAGTTACTTGGGGGGGCATGAAAAACTGTTTTTT. It translates to CASSYLGGHEKLFF.

This chain uses TRBV23-1 with TRBJ2-5; D might be TRBD2 (5 bases). Being an ORF, TRBV23-1 has a function that is uncertain. Between the trimmed V and J ends, which lost 3 bases and 8 bases, there was a span of 19 bases. The CDR3 has 15 residues. The CDR3 DNA is TGCGCCAGCAGTCAGGTGGGGAGCCAAGATTATACCCAGTACTTC. This gives the protein CASSQVGSQDYTQYF.

The V call is TRBV4-1, the J call TRBJ1-1; D gene ambiguous. Germline assignment: CDR1 MGHRA and CDR2 YSYEKL. The CDR3 loop spans 14 amino acids. V lost 5 bases, J lost 4 bases, and 14 bases lay in between. CDR3 amino acids: CASSGDTIGTEAFF. The CDR3 DNA reads as TGCGCCAGCAGCGGCGACACAATAGGCACTGAAGCTTTCTTT.

The chain has TRBV5-4 and TRBJ2-1; 10 bases are shared with TRBD2. J was trimmed by 2 bases and V by 3 bases; bases with no gene match: 5. The CDR3 runs to 16 residues. Germline loops: CDR1 SGHNT, CDR2 YYREEE (reference sequence). The CDR3 DNA follows: TGTGCCAGCAGCTCCTCTAGCGGGGGACCCTACAATGAGCAGTTCTTC. Protein product: CASSSSSGGPYNEQFF.

This CDR3 reads CSVNPGATYMNTEAFF. The DNA of the CDR3 is TGCAGCGTGAACCCGGGGGCAACGTACATGAACACTGAAGCTTTCTTT. J is TRBJ1-1 and V is TRBV29-1; a possible D gene is TRBD1 (6 bases). In germline, CDR1 is SQVTM, CDR2 ANQGSEA. V was clipped by 6 bases and J by 0 bases, with 20 bases between them. The CDR3 consists of 16 residues.

The chain uses TRBV5-6 and TRBJ1-4; possible D gene TRBD1, 6 bases. This CDR3 is built from 16 residues. Trimming left V 3 bases short and J 0 bases short, with 12 bases between. Germline CDR1 reads SGHDT; CDR2 reads YYEEEE. The CDR3 DNA reads as TGTGCCAGCAGCTCACCGGACAGTGCAACTAATGAAAAACTGTTTTTT. Protein sequence: CASSSPDSATNEKLFF.

The rearrangement links TRBV5-1 to TRBJ2-1; the match to TRBD2 covers 9 bases. This CDR3 is built from 14 residues. V lost 7 bases to trimming and J lost 4 bases; unmatched junction nucleotides: 6. Germline CDR1 reads SGHRS; CDR2 reads YFSETQ. DNA of the CDR3: TGCGCCAGCTCTCCGGGACTAGCTTACAATGAGCAGTTCTTC. This gives the protein CASSPGLAYNEQFF.

This clone has only one observation. The rearrangement uses TRBV5-4 and TRBJ2-7; D might be TRBD1 or TRBD2, each matching 6 bases. The CDR3 has 14 amino acids. Germline V CDR1 and CDR2: SGHNT, YYREEE (reference sequence). V shed 3 bases and J shed 2 bases, with 12 bases lying between them. CDR3 sequence reads: CASSSPGAAYEQYF. The CDR3 DNA reads TGTGCCAGCAGCTCGCCGGGGGCCGCCTACGAGCAGTACTTC.